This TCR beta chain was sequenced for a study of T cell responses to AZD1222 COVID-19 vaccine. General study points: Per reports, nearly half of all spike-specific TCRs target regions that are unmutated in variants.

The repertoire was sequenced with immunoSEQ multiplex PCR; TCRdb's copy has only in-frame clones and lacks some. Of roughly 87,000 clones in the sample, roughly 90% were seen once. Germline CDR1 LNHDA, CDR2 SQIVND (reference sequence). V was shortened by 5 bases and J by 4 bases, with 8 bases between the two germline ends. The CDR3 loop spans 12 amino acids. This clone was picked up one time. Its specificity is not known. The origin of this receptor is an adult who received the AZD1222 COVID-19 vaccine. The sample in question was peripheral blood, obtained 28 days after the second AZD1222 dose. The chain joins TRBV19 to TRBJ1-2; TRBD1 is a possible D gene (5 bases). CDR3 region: CASSYDSYGYTF. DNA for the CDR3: TGTGCCAGTAGTTACGACAGCTATGGCTACACCTTC.